This TCR beta chain was sequenced for a study of cytomegalovirus exposure and HLA in healthy donors. Whole-study findings and limits: Some TCR beta chains (roughly 150 of them) were listed as cytomegalovirus-associated. Reportedly, cytomegalovirus status was diagnosed with high sensitivity and specificity.

The germline gives CDR1 SGHTA, CDR2 FQGNSA. The ends lost 5 bases at V and 5 bases at J; junction bases unmatched: 4. This CDR3 region has 15 residues. Produced via immunoSEQ multiplex PCR; TCRdb's table is partial and in-frame only. Found here are about 260,000 clones, 90% of them singletons; the top ten hold approximately 3.1%. These donors were members of the roughly 120-subject validation cohort, a group separate from the approximately 620-subject first cohort. As for this clone: Its specificity is not known.

The chain has TRBV7-2 and TRBJ2-5, with 14 bases that match TRBD2. The sequence was collected from a woman in her 30s in good health and CMV-seronegative. The sequenced sample consisted of PBMCs. CDR3 sequence reads: CASSLGLAGAETQYF. DNA for the CDR3: TGTGCCAGCAGCCTGGGACTAGCGGGAGCTGAGACCCAGTACTTC.